Each of the 26 T cell receptor beta chains below was sequenced from the same sample in a study of T cells after yellow fever vaccination. In TCRdb, the 5' RACE reads were re-called with MiXCR into one record per CDR3 protein. The sample has roughly 330,000 distinct CDR3 sequences; under 5% are singletons. Sequenced material: PBMCs, taken 5 days after the yellow fever booster vaccination. The receptor source for this set is a man in his late teens or twenties who received the YFV17D yellow fever vaccine.

This clonotype has a count of ten or more. This chain links TRBV7-9 with TRBJ1-2, with TRBD1 matching over 7 bases. Per germline, CDR1 SEHNR and CDR2 FQNEAQ (reference sequence). This CDR3 comprises 14 residues. J gave up 2 bases and V 4 bases, and 4 bases lay outside the gene matches. The CDR3 DNA reads TGTGCCAGCAGCTATCGGGACAGAAACTATGGCTACACCTTC. It encodes CASSYRDRNYGYTF.

This clonotype was detected a few times. The chain couples TRBV2 to TRBJ2-7; the match to TRBD2 covers 8 bases. V trimming: 4 bases; J trimming: 2 bases; junction bases outside the gene matches: 16. The germline V gene encodes CDR1 SNHLY and CDR2 FYNNEI. The length of the CDR3 is 18 residues. The CDR3 is CASSVGGSRRGVPYEQYV. The CDR3 DNA reads as TGTGCCAGCAGTGTTGGGGGGAGTAGGCGGGGGGTCCCCTACGAGCAGTACGTC.

This chain joins TRBV7-8 and TRBJ2-7; D tentatively fits TRBD1 or TRBD2 (5 bases each). The CDR3 is made up of 14 amino acids. From germline, CDR1 is SGHVS and CDR2 FQNEAQ. V lost 3 bases to trimming and J lost 4 bases, with 13 bases between them. CDR3 sequence: CASSFGTADYEQYV. CDR3 sequence (DNA): TGTGCCAGCAGCTTTGGGACCGCCGATTACGAGCAGTACGTC.

The V gene is TRBV6-5, the J gene TRBJ1-2; 9 bases match TRBD1. CDR3 length: 15 amino acids. CDR1 MNHEY and CDR2 SVGAGI come from the germline V gene. V was clipped by 0 bases and J by 8 bases; unmatched bases: 7. CDR3: CASSYSTGQGWGYTF. The CDR3 nucleotides read TGTGCCAGCAGTTACTCGACAGGACAGGGGTGGGGCTACACCTTC.

This chain joins TRBV7-2 and TRBJ2-7; D remains unclear. Germline V lookup: CDR1 SGHTA, CDR2 FQGNSA. This CDR3 comprises 13 residues. Between the trimmed V and J ends, which lost 4 bases and 6 bases, there was a span of 13 bases. CDR3 in DNA: TGTGCCAGCAGCTCCAATAGAGGTGCCGAGCAGTACTTC. It encodes CASSSNRGAEQYF.

This clonotype was seen many times. This chain connects TRBV2 to TRBJ1-2; TRBD1 might be the D (5 bases). The CDR3 is 14 amino acids. Per germline, CDR1 SNHLY and CDR2 FYNNEI. Trimming left V 4 bases short and J 13 bases short, with 22 bases between. CDR3 sequence (DNA): TGTGCCAGCAGTGGTTCAGGGAGAACCCAATTGTGCACCTTC. This encodes CASSGSGRTQLCTF.

In its sample, this clonotype was seen many times. The chain uses TRBV29-1 and TRBJ2-4; no firm D call. Trimming pared 6 bases from V and 1 base from J, leaving 19 bases between. CDR3 length: 16 residues. Germline loops: CDR1 SQVTM, CDR2 ANQGSEA. CDR3 loop: CSVTGPRWWAKNIQYF. The CDR3 bases are TGCAGCGTGACCGGTCCGCGGTGGTGGGCCAAAAACATTCAGTACTTC. Drawing the rest from reference TRBV29-1 and TRBJ2-4, the complete variable domain is SAVISQKPSRDICQRGTSLTIQCQVDSQVTMMFWYRQQPGQSLTLIATANQGSEATYESGFVIDKFPISRPNLTFSTLTVSNMSPEDSSIYLCSVTGPRWWAKNIQYFGAGTRLSVL.

The sample holds a few counts of this clonotype. The V call is TRBV28, the J call TRBJ1-2; D perhaps matches TRBD1 (5 bases). Trimming left V 5 bases short and J 6 bases short, with 13 bases between. The CDR3 is 13 amino acids. Germline V gene lookup returns CDR1 MDHEN and CDR2 SYDVKM. The CDR3 coding sequence is TGTGCCAGCAGTAACTCCGGGACCCATGGCTACACCTTC. Protein product: CASSNSGTHGYTF.

This clonotype was seen many times. The chain recombines TRBV5-6 with TRBJ2-3, with a possible D match to TRBD2 (5 bases). Trimming pared 4 bases from V and 6 bases from J, leaving 21 bases between. This CDR3 contains 16 residues. Per the germline V gene, CDR1 is SGHDT and CDR2 is YYEEEE. The CDR3 here is CASSNERRVNGDTQYF. CDR3 DNA: TGTGCCAGCAGCAACGAGCGGCGGGTGAACGGGGATACGCAGTATTTT.

This clonotype has a handful of counts. This sequence joins TRBV9 and TRBJ1-1; no reliable D call. The length of the CDR3 is 13 residues. CDR1 is SGDLS, CDR2 YYNGEE, per germline. V was shortened by 4 bases and J by 6 bases, with 13 bases between the two germline ends. CDR3 sequence reads: CASSPVDGPEAFF. The CDR3 coding sequence is TGTGCCAGCAGCCCGGTAGACGGTCCTGAAGCTTTCTTT.

This clonotype was counted only a few times. The chain combines TRBV4-2 with TRBJ1-2; no clear D. V lost 4 bases, J lost 8 bases, and 14 bases lay in between. Germline CDR1 LGHNA, CDR2 YNFKEQ. This CDR3 spans 13 amino acids. CDR3 amino acids: CASSPRTDQGYTF. The CDR3 DNA reads TGTGCCAGCAGCCCCCGCACGGACCAGGGCTACACCTTC.

This clonotype appeared a few times. This sequence joins TRBV3-1 and TRBJ2-2; a weak D match, TRBD2 (5 bases). This CDR3 region has 15 residues. Germline V lookup: CDR1 LGHDT, CDR2 YNNKEL (reference sequence). V gave up 1 base and J gave up 6 bases, with 12 bases separating them. As DNA, the CDR3 is TGTGCCAGCAGCCAAGCTGGATTCGGGGCCGGGGAGCTGTTTTTT. Residues: CASSQAGFGAGELFF.

This clonotype was counted a few times. The chain carries TRBV5-4 and TRBJ2-5; 11 nucleotides align to TRBD1. The CDR3 length is 14 residues. Germline loops: CDR1 SGHNT, CDR2 YYREEE (reference sequence). Trimming took 2 bases from V and 5 from J; bases not matched to a gene: 2. The CDR3 here is CASSLRDRGETQYF. DNA for the CDR3: TGTGCCAGCAGCTTAAGGGACAGGGGGGAGACCCAGTACTTC.

The sample holds a few counts of this clonotype. The V gene is TRBV5-1, the J gene TRBJ2-2; 11 nucleotides match TRBD1. The V gene end was trimmed by 3 bases and the J gene end by 7 bases; junction bases not matched to a gene: 8. Per the germline V gene, CDR1 is SGHRS and CDR2 is YFSETQ. This CDR3 is built from 16 residues. The CDR3 sequence: CASSWRTGGADGELFF. CDR3 DNA: TGCGCCAGCAGCTGGAGGACAGGGGGCGCCGACGGGGAGCTGTTTTTT.

This clonotype was found a few times. V is TRBV7-8 and J is TRBJ2-1; the D is unclear. This CDR3 contains 14 residues. V was pared by 3 bases and J by 1 base, with 7 bases between. Germline assignment: CDR1 SGHVS and CDR2 FQNEAQ. DNA for the CDR3: TGTGCCAGCAGCTTTAGCAGATCCTACAATGAGCAGTTCTTC. As protein: CASSFSRSYNEQFF.

At least ten counts were recorded for this clonotype. This chain connects TRBV20-1 to TRBJ2-5, with D perhaps TRBD1 (5 bases). Germline CDR1 is DFQATT and CDR2 is SNEGSKA (reference sequence). This CDR3 is 13 amino acids long. V lost 2 bases and J lost 5, with 12 bases in between. CDR3 bases: TGCAGTGCTAGAAAGGGGCCCGTTGAGACCCAGTACTTC. Translated: CSARKGPVETQYF.

The chain employs TRBV7-8 and TRBJ2-5; TRBD1 agrees at 7 bases. V lost 5 bases and J lost 4; bases outside the gene matches: 7. In germline, CDR1 is SGHVS, CDR2 FQNEAQ. The CDR3 has 14 residues. CDR3 sequence: CASSDRTGRETQYF. For the CDR3, the DNA is TGTGCCAGCAGCGACCGGACAGGTAGAGAGACCCAGTACTTC.

The rearrangement joins TRBV18 to TRBJ1-4; tentative D call: TRBD1 (6 bases). This CDR3 region has 15 residues. V was clipped by 6 bases and J by 8 bases, with 19 bases between them. Per the germline V gene, CDR1 is KGHSH and CDR2 is LQKENI. DNA for the CDR3: TGTGCCAGCTCGACATTGGGACAAGGTGTAGAAAAACTGTTTTTT. It codes for CASSTLGQGVEKLFF. The full variable domain, in which reference TRBV18 and TRBJ1-4 provide the parts outside the CDR3, is NAGVMQNPRHLVRRRGQEARLRCSPMKGHSHVYWYRQLPEEGLKFMVYLQKENIIDESGMPKERFSAEFPKEGPSILRIQQVVRGDSAAYFCASSTLGQGVEKLFFGSGTQLSVL.

The chain couples TRBV3-1 to TRBJ2-3; D gene unclear. The V end was cut by 1 base, the J end by 2 bases, with 13 bases between. The CDR3 sequence is 16 residues long. Germline CDR1 and CDR2: LGHDT and YNNKEL (reference sequence). The CDR3 is CASSQVDRAPTDTQYF. The CDR3 region has the DNA TGTGCCAGCAGCCAAGTTGATCGGGCCCCCACAGATACGCAGTATTTT.

The chain links TRBV7-9 to TRBJ2-7; D is uncertain. The CDR3 has 13 residues. Germline V gene lookup returns CDR1 SEHNR and CDR2 FQNEAQ (reference sequence). V shed 6 bases and J shed 2 bases, with 11 bases lying between them. The CDR3 DNA is TGTGCCAGCAGATCTCCGGAGACCTACGAGCAGTACTTC. It codes for CASRSPETYEQYF.

This clonotype was seen ten or more times. V gene TRBV12-3 or TRBV12-4 combines with J gene TRBJ2-3; TRBD2 agrees at 8 bases. V trimming: 7 bases; J trimming: 4 bases; junction bases outside the gene matches: 7. The length of the CDR3 is 14 residues. CDR3 protein: CASMLAGTADTQYF. The CDR3 DNA follows: TGTGCCAGCATGTTAGCGGGGACTGCAGATACGCAGTATTTT.

This chain uses TRBV5-4 with TRBJ2-6; D unclear. Trimming took off 0 bases at V and 4 bases at J, with 11 bases between the two ends. The CDR3 length is 16 residues. Germline V lookup: CDR1 SGHNT, CDR2 YYREEE (reference sequence). CDR3 sequence reads: CASSLDGLYGANVLTF. CDR3 sequence (DNA): TGTGCCAGCAGCTTGGATGGTCTTTACGGGGCCAACGTCCTGACTTTC.

This clonotype was picked up many times. This chain joins TRBV20-1 and TRBJ2-5; 7 positions match TRBD2. Looked up from germline, CDR1 is DFQATT and CDR2 is SNEGSKA (reference sequence). Trimming cost V 2 bases and J 1 base; bases outside gene matches: 10. The CDR3 runs to 16 residues. CDR3 DNA: TGCAGTGCTAGACCAATTGCCGCGGGGGTCCAAGAGACCCAGTACTTC. This sequence encodes CSARPIAAGVQETQYF.

This rearrangement joins TRBV20-1 to TRBJ1-1; perhaps TRBD1 as D (5 bases). The CDR3 has 12 amino acids. V gave up 6 bases and J gave up 5 bases, with 13 bases separating them. CDR1 and CDR2 from the germline V gene are DFQATT and SNEGSKA (reference sequence). The CDR3 DNA reads as TGCAGTGCCCGGGAGGGGTGGACTGAAGCTTTCTTT. Protein product: CSAREGWTEAFF.

There are a few counts of this clonotype. This chain links TRBV20-1 with TRBJ2-3; TRBD1 is a possible D gene (5 bases). Germline values: CDR1 DFQATT, CDR2 SNEGSKA (reference sequence). The CDR3 is 12 amino acids. The V end lost 0 bases, the J end lost 11 bases, and 12 bases lay between the germline ends. The CDR3 here is CSARDHQGGQYF. CDR3 sequence (DNA): TGCAGTGCTAGAGATCATCAGGGTGGGCAGTATTTT.

This clonotype was observed at least ten times. The CDR3 sequence: CASSVNRGSYNEQFF. CDR3 in DNA: TGCGCCAGCAGCGTGAACAGGGGCTCCTACAATGAGCAGTTCTTC. The rearrangement uses TRBV5-1 and TRBJ2-1; 7 bases match TRBD1. V lost 4 bases, J lost 0 bases, and 4 bases stayed unmatched. The CDR3 consists of 15 residues. CDR1 SGHRS and CDR2 YFSETQ come from the germline V gene.